Each of the 6 T cell receptor beta chains below was sequenced from the same sample in a study of identical twins. Via MiXCR, TCRdb re-called the 5' RACE reads, giving one row per CDR3 protein. The sample has some 1,600,000 distinct CDR3 sequences; under 35% are singletons. What was sequenced was cord blood. The source of these receptors is a newborn girl in good health.

The CDR3 nucleotides are TGCAGTGCTAGTGGGGTAGCGGGATTTGTAGATACGCAGTATTTT. The encoded protein is CSASGVAGFVDTQYF. The rearrangement joins TRBV20-1 to TRBJ2-3, with 8 bases matching TRBD2. Germline V gene data show CDR1 as DFQATT and CDR2 as SNEGSKA (reference sequence). This CDR3 contains 15 residues. V shed 3 bases and J 5 bases; nucleotides not matched to a gene: 10.

This sequence joins TRBV4-2 and TRBJ2-5, with D possibly being TRBD2 (5 bases). Trimming removed 0 bases at V and 11 bases at J, with 10 bases between. The CDR3 runs 12 residues. Germline-derived CDR1 and CDR2 are LGHNA and YNFKEQ. CDR3 sequence (DNA): TGTGCCAGCAGCCAAGATTCCGAGGGTCAGTACTTC. Translation gives CASSQDSEGQYF.

The chain links TRBV5-1 to TRBJ1-1; no clear D gene. Trimming took 7 bases from V and 0 from J, leaving 16 bases between them. The V gene's germline CDR1 is SGHRS and CDR2 YFSETQ. The CDR3 has 15 residues. The CDR3 region has the DNA TGCGCCAGCGGCGGAATAGGACCCATGAACACTGAAGCTTTCTTT. It specifies CASGGIGPMNTEAFF.

This clonotype was detected only a few times. This sequence joins TRBV20-1 and TRBJ2-1, with D unresolved. The CDR3 loop spans 11 amino acids. V lost 5 bases to trimming and J lost 3 bases, with 5 bases between them. Germline V gene lookup returns CDR1 DFQATT and CDR2 SNEGSKA (reference sequence). Written as DNA, the CDR3 is TGCAGTGCTCCTAACTACAATGAGCAGTTCTTC. Translated, it gives CSAPNYNEQFF.

CDR3 loop: CASREPGQVFAGTQYF. DNA for the CDR3: TGTGCCAGCAGGGAGCCGGGACAGGTCTTTGCTGGTACGCAGTATTTT. The V gene is TRBV27, the J gene TRBJ2-3; 8 bases align to TRBD1. The germline gives CDR1 MNHEY, CDR2 SMNVEV (reference sequence). The CDR3 has 16 amino acids. V lost 6 bases to trimming and J lost 8 bases; unmatched junction nucleotides: 16.

This chain links TRBV13 with TRBJ2-3, with 9 bases identical to TRBD2. V lost 3 bases to trimming and J lost 6 bases; unmatched junction nucleotides: 10. Germline V gene lookup returns CDR1 PRHDT and CDR2 FYEKMQ (reference sequence). The CDR3 has 16 amino acids. The DNA for the CDR3 is TGTGCCAGCAGCTTCCGTCGGCGGGAGGGGTGGGATACGCAGTATTTT. It codes for CASSFRRREGWDTQYF.